The sequence of this T cell receptor beta chain was determined in a study of blood T cells in healthy people across ages (dated by TCRdb to between 2014 and 2017). With regard to the full study: In model experiments, roughly one uniquely barcoded TCR beta cDNA molecule per two T cells was captured by template switching. Donors of different ages were randomly distributed across sequencing lanes to avoid experimental bias. The study analyzed two additional independent replicas of 1 million unique cDNA reads from the same blood draw for two donors, one aged 18 to 30 and one aged 80 or older. The donors were split into four age groups: young (average 16 years), middle-aged (roughly 39), aged (roughly 68) and long-lived (roughly 86). The study measured age-related changes in TCR beta repertoire diversity using deep sequencing normalized with unique cDNA molecular identifiers.

For CDR1 and CDR2, the germline V gene (reference sequence) lists DFQATT and SNEGSKA. V ends up 0 bases short and J 5 bases short, with an unmatched junction base count of 2. Including the terminal cysteine and phenylalanine, the CDR3 comprises 13 residues. The kept DNA is CDR3 alone, 39 bases in frame from the first base. The donors were roughly 40 Caucasian individuals from Russia, aged roughly 6 to 100 years, who were systemically healthy. Each donor gave ten milliliters of peripheral blood, collected into EDTA-treated Vacutainer tubes. PBMCs were isolated by Ficoll-Paque density-gradient centrifugation, with at least 6 million obtained per sample. Trizol reagent was used to extract total RNA from the PBMCs, yielding at least 6 micrograms per sample. For every donor, flow cytometry on a PBMC aliquot measured the percentage of naive CD45RAhigh/CD27high T cells. Library method: 5' RACE. For sequencing, an Illumina HiSeq 2500 was employed. A second PCR of roughly 7 to 12 cycles was run with a J-beta primer mix and a sample-barcoded 5' primer. Each TCR beta cDNA molecule received a unique molecular identifier from a template-switch 5' adaptor carrying 12 random nucleotides. Each sample yielded at least 3 million CDR3-containing paired-end reads. All of the RNA was converted into first-strand cDNA using the Mint cDNA synthesis kit, with a TRBC-specific oligonucleotide serving as the primer. All cDNA was treated with uracil-DNA glycosylase and then went through a first 18-cycle PCR with the universal primers M1SS and BC2_uni_R. In the original analysis: Normalization of each sample was performed by random selection of 1 million high-quality reads, each carrying a distinct molecular identifier. Instead of being binned into consensus sequences, reads with shared molecular identifiers were discarded. MiTCR, set to a Q25 quality threshold and the strictest error-elimination algorithm, was used for CDR3 identification, clonotype clustering and error correction. A nonparametric unseen species model using Euler transformation provided a lower-bound estimate of total TCR beta diversity. The public sequencing data were trimmed at Q25 with fastp and processed into clonotypes with MiXCR by TCRdb, which kept only in-frame beta chains. One record per CDR3 amino acid sequence lists the most common genes and DNA. None of the V and J calls come from the authors' own analysis; TCRdb made them. The sample table shows 700,000 to 850,000 distinct CDR3 sequences, and 35% to 40% are seen once. Together, the top ten hold 10% to 15% of the sample.

Results and caveats for the whole study, not just this receptor: Compared with the aged group, the long-lived group had more naive CD4+ T cells, fewer expanded clones and increased TCR diversity, a pattern suggesting age selection. Since profiling was done on bulk unsorted PBMCs, naive and antigen-experienced compartments could not be conclusively compared. The CMV infection status of donors was not known, potentially confounding age-related changes in expanded clonotypes. Observed TCR beta diversity per million T cells fell roughly linearly with age, and a significant reduction was already apparent by age around 44. Estimates of total diversity from one million sequenced T cells were regarded as lower bounds and underestimates. A strong correlation was found between observed TCR beta diversity and the percentage of naive T cells measured by flow cytometry.

This clonotype was counted only a few times. No antigen is known for it. No clone much larger than this one lies a single base away; base qualities are absent. The receptor was derived from a man aged 18 to 35 in good health. The specimen sequenced was blood. The chain links TRBV20-1 with TRBJ2-3, with 7 junctional bases fitting TRBD1. The nucleotides are TGCAGTGCTAGAGATTACAGGGGAGATACGCAGTATTTT. The translation is CSARDYRGDTQYF.